These T cell receptor beta chains were read from a single sample in a study of cytomegalovirus exposure and HLA in healthy donors. Using immunoSEQ multiplex PCR, the repertoire was profiled, and TCRdb retains in-frame clones only, with some absent. Of around 71,000 clones listed, around 96% are singletons. The material sequenced was PBMCs. The source of these receptors is a man younger than 35 in good health and CMV-seropositive. Both conserved end residues are part of each CDR3. Fields, in order: D gene, clone size, J gene, V gene, CDR3 DNA, CDR3 protein. D genes are given only for firm matches. Rows may omit the clone size; those that give it use once, few, many or a size class.

d_call: NA; clone_size: NA; j_call: TRBJ1-1; v_call: TRBV18; cdr3_nt: TGTGCCAGCTCACCAGGGCAGGGCACTGAAGCTTTCTTT; cdr3_aa: CASSPGQGTEAFF
d_call: NA; clone_size: NA; j_call: TRBJ2-3; v_call: TRBV4-2; cdr3_nt: TGTGCCAGCAGCCACAATGGGGGGAACCGCGAAATTACGCAGTATTTT; cdr3_aa: CASSHNGGNREITQYF
d_call: TRBD2; clone_size: NA; j_call: TRBJ2-3; v_call: TRBV13; cdr3_nt: TGTGCCAGCAGCTTAGGAGCGGGGTGGGATACGCAGTATTTT; cdr3_aa: CASSLGAGWDTQYF
d_call: TRBD1; clone_size: once; j_call: TRBJ2-7; v_call: TRBV5-4; cdr3_nt: TGTGCCAGCAGCTCCCGGGACAGGGGTTCCTACGAGCAGTACTTC; cdr3_aa: CASSSRDRGSYEQYF
d_call: NA; clone_size: NA; j_call: TRBJ2-4; v_call: TRBV11-2; cdr3_nt: TGTGCCAGCAGCCGGGACTCAGCCAAAAACATTCAGTACTTC; cdr3_aa: CASSRDSAKNIQYF
d_call: TRBD2; clone_size: NA; j_call: TRBJ2-1; v_call: TRBV4-1; cdr3_nt: TGCGCCAGCCGACTAGCGGGAGAGGAAGAGCAGTTCTTC; cdr3_aa: CASRLAGEEEQFF
d_call: NA; clone_size: NA; j_call: TRBJ1-1; v_call: TRBV5-1; cdr3_nt: TGCGCCAGCATTAACCCAGGGTTCACTGAAGCTTTCTTT; cdr3_aa: CASINPGFTEAFF
d_call: TRBD2; clone_size: NA; j_call: TRBJ2-1; v_call: TRBV5-1; cdr3_nt: TGCGCCAGCAGCTTAAAATTAGCGGGAGTAGAGGGACGCAATGAGCAGTTCTTC; cdr3_aa: CASSLKLAGVEGRNEQFF
d_call: NA; clone_size: NA; j_call: TRBJ2-4; v_call: TRBV28; cdr3_nt: TGTGCCAGCAGTTCCGGGATTACAAACATTCAGTACTTC; cdr3_aa: CASSSGITNIQYF
d_call: TRBD1; clone_size: NA; j_call: TRBJ1-1; v_call: TRBV4-1; cdr3_nt: TGCGCCAGCAGCCAGATGACACAGGGGCGCGCTGAAGCTTTCTTT; cdr3_aa: CASSQMTQGRAEAFF
d_call: NA; clone_size: NA; j_call: TRBJ1-2; v_call: TRBV21-1; cdr3_nt: TGTGCCAGCAGCACCGACAGGGAAGGGTATGGCTACACCTTC; cdr3_aa: CASSTDREGYGYTF
d_call: TRBD1; clone_size: NA; j_call: TRBJ1-3; v_call: TRBV6-1; cdr3_nt: TGTGCCAGCAGTGGAAGGACAGGGAGAGACACCATATATTTT; cdr3_aa: CASSGRTGRDTIYF
d_call: TRBD1; clone_size: NA; j_call: TRBJ1-2; v_call: TRBV10-2; cdr3_nt: TGCGCCAGCAGGAAGACAGGGGACGGAGGCTATGGCTACACCTTC; cdr3_aa: CASRKTGDGGYGYTF
d_call: TRBD2; clone_size: NA; j_call: TRBJ2-1; v_call: TRBV28; cdr3_nt: TGTGCCAGCTTACGGGGGGTTTACAATGAGCAGTTCTTC; cdr3_aa: CASLRGVYNEQFF
d_call: TRBD1; clone_size: NA; j_call: TRBJ1-5; v_call: TRBV30; cdr3_nt: TGTGCCTGGAGTGTAGCCCGGACAGGGAGAGATTACGGTCAGCCCCAGCATTTT; cdr3_aa: CAWSVARTGRDYGQPQHF
d_call: NA; clone_size: NA; j_call: TRBJ1-1; v_call: TRBV27; cdr3_nt: TGTGCCAGCAGTTTGTGGCAGGCAGGGATGAACACTGAAGCTTTCTTT; cdr3_aa: CASSLWQAGMNTEAFF
d_call: TRBD1; clone_size: NA; j_call: TRBJ1-6; v_call: TRBV5-1; cdr3_nt: TGCGCCAGCAGCCCGGACAGGGTCCGATCACCCCTCCACTTT; cdr3_aa: CASSPDRVRSPLHF
d_call: TRBD2; clone_size: NA; j_call: TRBJ2-3; v_call: TRBV2; cdr3_nt: TGTGCCATCAGGACTAGCGGGGTCCCCACAGATACGCAGTATTTT; cdr3_aa: CAIRTSGVPTDTQYF
d_call: TRBD1; clone_size: NA; j_call: TRBJ2-2; v_call: TRBV6-4; cdr3_nt: TGTGCCAGCAGTCCAGGGACAGGGACGAACACCGGGGAGCTGTTTTTT; cdr3_aa: CASSPGTGTNTGELFF
d_call: NA; clone_size: NA; j_call: TRBJ1-1; v_call: TRBV30; cdr3_nt: TGTGCCTGGAGTGTGCGGCAGGCCGGCGGGACTGAAGCTTTCTTT; cdr3_aa: CAWSVRQAGGTEAFF
d_call: TRBD2; clone_size: NA; j_call: TRBJ2-3; v_call: TRBV11-3; cdr3_nt: TGTGCCAGCAGCAAACCGGGACTAGCGGGGAGCACAGATACGCAGTATTTT; cdr3_aa: CASSKPGLAGSTDTQYF
d_call: TRBD2; clone_size: NA; j_call: TRBJ2-5; v_call: TRBV10-3; cdr3_nt: TGTGCCATCAGTGACGGAGCGGGGGACCAAGAGACCCAGTACTTC; cdr3_aa: CAISDGAGDQETQYF
d_call: NA; clone_size: NA; j_call: TRBJ1-5; v_call: TRBV11-3; cdr3_nt: TGTGCCAGCAGCCCACCCCCGCCCCCAGGTCAGCCCCAGCATTTT; cdr3_aa: CASSPPPPPGQPQHF
d_call: NA; clone_size: NA; j_call: TRBJ1-5; v_call: TRBV6-6; cdr3_nt: TGTGCCACCCTGGCGGGGAGCGAGCAGCCCCAGCATTTT; cdr3_aa: CATLAGSEQPQHF